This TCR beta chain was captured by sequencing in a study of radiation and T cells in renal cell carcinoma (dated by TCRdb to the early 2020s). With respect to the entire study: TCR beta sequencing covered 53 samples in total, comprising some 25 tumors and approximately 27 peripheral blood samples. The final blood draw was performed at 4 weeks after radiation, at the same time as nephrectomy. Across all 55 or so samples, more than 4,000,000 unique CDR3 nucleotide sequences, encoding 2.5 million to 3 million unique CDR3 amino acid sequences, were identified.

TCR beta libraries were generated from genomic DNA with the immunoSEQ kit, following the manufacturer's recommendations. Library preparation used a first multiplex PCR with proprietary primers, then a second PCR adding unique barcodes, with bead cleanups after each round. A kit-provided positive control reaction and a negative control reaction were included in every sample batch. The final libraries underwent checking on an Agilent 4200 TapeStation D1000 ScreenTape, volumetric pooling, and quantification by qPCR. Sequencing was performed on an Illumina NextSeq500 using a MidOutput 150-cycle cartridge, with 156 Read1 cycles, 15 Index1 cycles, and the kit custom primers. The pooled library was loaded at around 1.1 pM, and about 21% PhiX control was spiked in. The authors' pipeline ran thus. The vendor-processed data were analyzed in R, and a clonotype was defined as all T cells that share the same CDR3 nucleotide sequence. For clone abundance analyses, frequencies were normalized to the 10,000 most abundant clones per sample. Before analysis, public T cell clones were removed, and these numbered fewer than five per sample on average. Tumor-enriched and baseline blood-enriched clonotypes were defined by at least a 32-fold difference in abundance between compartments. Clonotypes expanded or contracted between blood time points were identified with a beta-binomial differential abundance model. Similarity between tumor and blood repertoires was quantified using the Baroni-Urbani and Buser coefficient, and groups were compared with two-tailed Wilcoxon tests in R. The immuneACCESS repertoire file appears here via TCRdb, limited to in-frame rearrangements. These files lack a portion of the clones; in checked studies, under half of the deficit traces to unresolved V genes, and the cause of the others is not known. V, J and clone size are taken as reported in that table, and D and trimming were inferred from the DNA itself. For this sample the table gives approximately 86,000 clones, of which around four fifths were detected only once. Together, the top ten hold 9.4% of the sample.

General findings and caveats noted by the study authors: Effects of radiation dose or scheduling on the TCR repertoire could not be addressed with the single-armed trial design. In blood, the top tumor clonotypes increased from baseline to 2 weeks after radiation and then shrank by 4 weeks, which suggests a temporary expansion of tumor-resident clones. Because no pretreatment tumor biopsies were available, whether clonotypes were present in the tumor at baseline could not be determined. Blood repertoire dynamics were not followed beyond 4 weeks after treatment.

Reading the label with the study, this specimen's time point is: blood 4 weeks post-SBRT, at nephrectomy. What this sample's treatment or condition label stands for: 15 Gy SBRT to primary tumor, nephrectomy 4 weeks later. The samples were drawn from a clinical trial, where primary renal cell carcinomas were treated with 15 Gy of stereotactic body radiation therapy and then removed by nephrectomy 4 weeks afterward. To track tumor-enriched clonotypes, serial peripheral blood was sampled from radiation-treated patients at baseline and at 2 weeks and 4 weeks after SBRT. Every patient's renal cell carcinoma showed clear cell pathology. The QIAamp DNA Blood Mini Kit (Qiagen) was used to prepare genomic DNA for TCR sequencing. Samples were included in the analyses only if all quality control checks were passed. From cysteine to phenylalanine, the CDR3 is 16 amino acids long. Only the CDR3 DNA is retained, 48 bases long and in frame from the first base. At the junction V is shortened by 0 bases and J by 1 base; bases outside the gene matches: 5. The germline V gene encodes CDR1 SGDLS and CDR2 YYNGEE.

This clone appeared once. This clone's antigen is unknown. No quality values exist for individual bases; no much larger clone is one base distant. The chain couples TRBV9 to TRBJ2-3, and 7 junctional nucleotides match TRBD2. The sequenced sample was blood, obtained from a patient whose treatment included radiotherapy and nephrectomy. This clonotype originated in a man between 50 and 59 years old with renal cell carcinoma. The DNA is TGTGCCAGCAGCGTAGACCCGGGAGGTGGCACAGATACGCAGTATTTT. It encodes CASSVDPGGGTDTQYF.